The 10 T cell receptor beta chains presented below share a single source sample, sequenced in a study of radiotherapy plus CTLA-4 blockade in lung cancer. TCRdb's table, derived via immunoSEQ multiplex PCR, lists solely in-frame clones and lacks some. The repertoire holds around 26,000 clones, with 71% as singletons. Sequenced here: peripheral blood, sampled from a patient treated with radiotherapy plus ipilimumab. Receptor source: a human donor with non-small cell lung cancer whose response to radiotherapy plus ipilimumab could not be evaluated.

The rearrangement uses TRBV18 and TRBJ1-6; unclear D gene. From germline, CDR1 is KGHSH and CDR2 LQKENI. There are 16 residues in the CDR3. V was trimmed by 4 bases and J by 0 bases, leaving 10 bases between them. CDR3 in DNA: TGTGCCAGCTCACGAAGGGAGGGCTCCTATAATTCACCCCTCCACTTT. This encodes CASSRREGSYNSPLHF.

This clone has just a few counts. V gene TRBV18 combines with J gene TRBJ1-1; the D gene is possibly TRBD1 (5 bases). Germline lookup yields CDR1 KGHSH and CDR2 LQKENI. The V gene lost 5 bases and the J gene lost 1 base, with 11 bases spanning the gap. The CDR3 totals 14 residues. CDR3 region: CASSGAFGNTEAFF. The CDR3 coding sequence is TGTGCCAGCTCAGGGGCTTTTGGGAACACTGAAGCTTTCTTT.

This chain connects TRBV7-3 to TRBJ2-3; D call uncertain. This CDR3 comprises 16 residues. V was cut by 2 bases and J by 1 base, with 13 bases left in between. The V gene's germline CDR1 is SGHTA and CDR2 FQGTGA. The CDR3 DNA is TGTGCCAGCAGCTTAGGCCCAACGGGTCGCACAGATACGCAGTATTTT. As protein: CASSLGPTGRTDTQYF.

The rearrangement uses TRBV18 and TRBJ1-3; TRBD1 matches 11 bases. V gave up 6 bases and J gave up 4 bases; unmatched junction bases: 8. CDR3 length: 16 residues. Per the germline V gene, CDR1 is KGHSH and CDR2 is LQKENI. In DNA form, the CDR3 reads TGTGCCAGCTCCCCGGGACAGGGGGAAGGAGGAAACACCATATATTTT. As protein: CASSPGQGEGGNTIYF.

This chain links TRBV27 with TRBJ2-1, with a tentative D call TRBD1 (6 bases). Trimming took off 5 bases at V and 1 base at J, with 24 bases between the two ends. Germline CDR1 reads MNHEY; CDR2 reads SMNVEV (reference sequence). The CDR3 is 19 amino acids. The CDR3 is CASSPRVQLQGRSYNEQFF. The CDR3 bases are TGTGCCAGCAGTCCCCGGGTACAACTACAGGGTAGGTCCTACAATGAGCAGTTCTTC.

This sequence joins TRBV7-2 and TRBJ1-1, with D hard to call. The CDR3 consists of 14 residues. The V and J ends lost 4 bases and 5 bases respectively, with 14 bases between them. From germline, CDR1 is SGHTA and CDR2 FQGNSA. The CDR3 coding sequence is TGTGCCAGCAGCTCCCGGGTCATTAGGACTGAAGCTTTCTTT. Amino acids: CASSSRVIRTEAFF. Looking up the rest from reference TRBV7-2 and TRBJ1-1 gives the full variable domain: GAGVSQSPSNKVTEKGKDVELRCDPISGHTALYWYRQSLGQGLEFLIYFQGNSAPDKSGLPSDRFSAERTGGSVSTLTIQRTQQEDSAVYLCASSSRVIRTEAFFGQGTRLTVV.

The chain couples TRBV9 to TRBJ1-4; D might be TRBD1 (6 bases). Germline lookup yields CDR1 SGDLS and CDR2 YYNGEE. The CDR3 loop spans 14 amino acids. Trimming removed 4 bases at V and 6 bases at J, with 13 bases between. CDR3 protein: CASSPGGGHEKLFF. CDR3 DNA sequence: TGTGCCAGCAGCCCGGGAGGGGGGCATGAAAAACTGTTTTTT.

This clone was observed a handful of times. The chain recombines TRBV18 with TRBJ1-1; 9 bases fit TRBD1. Germline V gives CDR1 KGHSH, CDR2 LQKENI. The CDR3 covers 16 residues. The J segment lost 1 base and the V segment lost 3 bases, leaving 6 bases of the junction unmatched. CDR3 nucleotides: TGTGCCAGCTCACCCAAACAGGGGGCTGGGAACACTGAAGCTTTCTTT. Its translation: CASSPKQGAGNTEAFF.

V and J are TRBV5-1 and TRBJ2-5, with D possibly being TRBD1 (6 bases). Germline V lookup: CDR1 SGHRS, CDR2 YFSETQ. The CDR3 runs 14 residues. Trimming cost V 5 bases and J 4 bases, with 15 bases left between them. In DNA, the CDR3 is TGCGCCAGCAGTCGAGGGGGAGACGGAGAGACCCAGTACTTC. Its protein is CASSRGGDGETQYF.

This clone was recorded a few times. Germline and junction disagree at one end, which may indicate a read error. The chain has TRBV19 and TRBJ1-1; the D gene is possibly TRBD1 (5 bases). CDR1 is LNHDA and CDR2 is SQIVND in the germline V gene (reference sequence). This CDR3 has 13 amino acids. The CDR3 protein is CASTTPGRAYRIF. The CDR3 nucleotides read TGTGCCAGTACCACCCCGGGCAGGGCCTACCGTATCTTT.